The rows below give T cell receptor beta chains drawn from one sample of a study of spatial heterogeneity in lung cancer. TCRdb re-called the 5' RACE reads through MiXCR, storing one row per CDR3 protein. This sample has around 40,000 distinct CDR3 sequences, with 5.8% found just once. The sample was PBMCs, taken at surgery. The receptors here all came from a male donor with early-stage non-small cell lung cancer. CDR3s include the opening cysteine and the closing phenylalanine or tryptophan. D genes are given only for firm matches. Where a row states a size, it is once, few, many or the class of an expanded clone; other rows omit it.

clone_size j_call d_call v_call cdr3_nt cdr3_aa
. TRBJ2-5 . TRBV5-1 TGCGCCAGCAGCTTGGTTTCCTCCAACCAAGAGACCCAGTACTTC CASSLVSSNQETQYF
few TRBJ1-6 . TRBV20-1 TGCAGTGCCCAACCGGACAGTGTTAGCTCCTATAATTCACCCCTCCACTTT CSAQPDSVSSYNSPLHF
. TRBJ2-1 TRBD2 TRBV4-1 TGCGCCAGCAGCCAAGGGCTAGCGGGGGGGTCCTACAATGAGCAGTTCTTC CASSQGLAGGSYNEQFF
many TRBJ2-7 TRBD1 TRBV20-1 TGCAGTGCTAGAGATCCGTTACAGGGGGCGTACGAGCAGTACTTC CSARDPLQGAYEQYF
many TRBJ2-7 TRBD2 TRBV7-9 TGTGCCAGCAGTTTAGCGGGGATTGGGGGCGAGCAGTACTTC CASSLAGIGGEQYF
large TRBJ2-5 . TRBV28 TGTGCCAGCAGTTTAATGTGGGGGTGGTCGTACCAAGAGACCCAGTACTTC CASSLMWGWSYQETQYF
many TRBJ2-3 . TRBV6-2/TRBV6-3 TGTGCCAGCAGTTACGAGAGGCTTACAGATACGCAGTATTTT CASSYERLTDTQYF
. TRBJ2-7 . TRBV11-2 TGTGCCAGCAGCTTAGTCTCGTCAGCCGAGCAGTACTTC CASSLVSSAEQYF
. TRBJ1-6 . TRBV3-1 TGTGCCAGCAGCCAAGAGGGGTACTCCTATAATTCACCCCTCCACTTT CASSQEGYSYNSPLHF
. TRBJ2-1 TRBD1 TRBV5-1 TGCGCCAGCAATCTCCGACAGGGGGCCTACAATGAGCAGTTCTTC CASNLRQGAYNEQFF
few TRBJ1-1 . TRBV11-2 TGTGCCAGCAGCTTAGTGCGGGGAGTCACTGAAGCTTTCTTT CASSLVRGVTEAFF
. TRBJ2-1 TRBD1 TRBV5-1 TGCGCCAGCAGCCCGGGACAGGGGGCTTACAATGAGCAGTTCTTC CASSPGQGAYNEQFF
many TRBJ1-1 . TRBV28 . CASSSAPGRRTEAFF
many TRBJ2-4 TRBD1 TRBV11-2 TGTGCCAGCAGCTTAGAGGGACAGGTTACCTCAGCTTCGGCCAAAAACATTCAGTACTTC CASSLEGQVTSASAKNIQYF
many TRBJ1-2 . TRBV11-2 TGTGCCAGCAGCCCGACGGTCAACTATGGCTACACCTTC CASSPTVNYGYTF
. TRBJ1-2 . TRBV24-1 TGTGCCACCAGTGATTTGCTGGGATATGGCTACACCTTC CATSDLLGYGYTF
many TRBJ2-3 TRBD1 TRBV7-2 TGTGCCAGCAGCTTAGCCCGGGACAGGGGCACAGATACGCAGTATTTT CASSLARDRGTDTQYF
. TRBJ2-7 TRBD1 TRBV7-6 TGTGCCAGCAGCCTCGCGACAGGGTCCGACGAGCAGTACTTC CASSLATGSDEQYF
. TRBJ2-3 . TRBV9 TGTGCCAGCAGCGCTCAGGCGAACACAGATACGCAGTATTTT CASSAQANTDTQYF
few TRBJ2-5 TRBD2 TRBV27 TGTGCCAGCAGTCCGCCAGGGACTAGCGGGGTCGGTGAGACCCAGTACTTC CASSPPGTSGVGETQYF
many TRBJ2-5 . TRBV3-1 TGTGCCAGCAGCCAAGACTTGGGGACCCAGTACTTC CASSQDLGTQYF
many TRBJ2-1 . TRBV20-1 TGCAGTGCTACCCGAAGTCCCTCGAGGGCCTACAATGAGCAGTTCTTC CSATRSPSRAYNEQFF
many TRBJ1-1 . TRBV20-1 TGCAGTGCTAAACAGCTCGATGAAGCTTTCTTT CSAKQLDEAFF
. TRBJ2-3 TRBD2 TRBV9 TGTGCCAGCAGCCCAGGACTAGCGGGGGGGCGCGATACGCAGTATTTT CASSPGLAGGRDTQYF
many TRBJ1-2 TRBD1 TRBV18 TGTGCCAGCTCACTGGACAGGACTAACTATGGCTACACCTTC CASSLDRTNYGYTF
many TRBJ2-1 . TRBV6-5 TGTGCCAGCAGCCTGACAGCCTACAATGAGCAGTTCTTC CASSLTAYNEQFF
few TRBJ1-5 . TRBV19 TGTGCCAGTAGTATGTTTCCGACAGGTAATCAGCCCCAGCATTTT CASSMFPTGNQPQHF
few TRBJ1-3 . TRBV29-1 TGCAGCGTTGAAGTGAAGGGTTATGGAAACACCATATATTTT CSVEVKGYGNTIYF
few TRBJ1-1 . TRBV20-1 TGCAGTGCTAGAGCCGGGCGAGGGAACACTGAAGCTTTCTTT CSARAGRGNTEAFF
few TRBJ1-2 . TRBV11-2 TGTGCCAGCAGCTTAGCCGACAGGTTCTATGGCTACACCTTC CASSLADRFYGYTF
many TRBJ1-2 TRBD1 TRBV20-1 TGCAGTGCGGGGGACAGGAACTATGGCTACACCTTC CSAGDRNYGYTF
. TRBJ2-6 . TRBV29-1 TGCAGCGTCGACAGCTCTGGGGCCAACGTCCTGACTTTC CSVDSSGANVLTF
few TRBJ1-2 TRBD1 TRBV3-1 TGTGCCAGCAGCCCCACGGCCCGGGGCAGGGGGTCCTCCTTCTATGGCTACACCTTC CASSPTARGRGSSFYGYTF
many TRBJ2-3 . TRBV7-2 TGTGCCAGCAGCTTAGGGGGGGGGCTTCGCACAGATGCGCAGTATTTT CASSLGGGLRTDAQYF
many TRBJ1-2 . TRBV5-1 TGCGCCAGCAGCTTGGGGGACTACGTTCGGGACTATGGCTACACCTTC CASSLGDYVRDYGYTF
many TRBJ2-6 . TRBV28 . CASSTSTGGIFSGANVLTF
many TRBJ1-5 TRBD1 TRBV28 TGTGCCAGCAGTTTAATACAGGGGGCGAGACATAGCAATCAGCCCCAGCATTTT CASSLIQGARHSNQPQHF
many TRBJ1-1 . TRBV20-1 TGCAGTGCTACAACGTCGAAGGGGTTCCCGAACACTGAAGCTTTCTTT CSATTSKGFPNTEAFF
many TRBJ1-1 TRBD1 TRBV7-2 TGTGCCAGCACCGCCGACAGGGGTGGGCCTGAAGCTTTCTTT CASTADRGGPEAFF
few TRBJ1-2 . TRBV20-1 TGCAGTGCTAGGCCACCGGGACAACTTGGCTACACCTTC CSARPPGQLGYTF
. TRBJ2-5 . TRBV7-9 TGTGCCAGCGTTCGGGGGGCGGTGGAGACCCAGTACTTC CASVRGAVETQYF
few TRBJ1-1 . TRBV3-1 TGTGCCAGCAGCCCCGGGGGGAGCTGGAACACTGAAGCTTTCTTT CASSPGGSWNTEAFF
few TRBJ2-7 TRBD2 TRBV24-1 TGTGCCACCAGTGCTCCCGGGACTAGCGGGGGGGCCTACGAGCAGTACTTC CATSAPGTSGGAYEQYF
many TRBJ2-5 TRBD2 TRBV27 TGTGCCAGCAGACCCGGACTAGCGCGTGAAGAGACCCAGTACTTC CASRPGLAREETQYF
many TRBJ2-1 TRBD2 TRBV15 TGTGCCACCAGCAGCTCCGGGACTAGCTACAATGAGCAGTTCTTC CATSSSGTSYNEQFF
. TRBJ2-5 TRBD2 TRBV6-5 TGTGCCAGCAGTTCTAGGACTAGCAACCAAGAGACCCAGTACTTC CASSSRTSNQETQYF
many TRBJ1-2 . TRBV29-1 TGCAGCGTTGAGGCCGGCGCTGGCTATGGCTACACCTTC CSVEAGAGYGYTF
many TRBJ2-3 TRBD1 TRBV24-1 TGTGCCACCAGTGATTTGCAAGGGGGCTCTACTTCTTTTTTGCCTAGCACAGATACGCAGTATTTT CATSDLQGGSTSFLPSTDTQYF
. TRBJ2-2 . TRBV28 TGTGCCAGCAGTTTACCCCTGGCCGGGGAGCTGTTTTTT CASSLPLAGELFF
many TRBJ2-3 TRBD2 TRBV7-3 TGTGCCAGCAGCTTAGGGCTAGCGGGGGGTGGAAGCACAGATACGCAGTATTTT CASSLGLAGGGSTDTQYF
many TRBJ2-7 . TRBV6-2/TRBV6-3 TGTGCCAGCAGTTACCCGAAGGTGGCAGACCAGTACTTC CASSYPKVADQYF
many TRBJ1-5 . TRBV2 TGTGCCAGCAGTGAAAGGGCCGCCAGCAATCAGCCCCAGCATTTT CASSERAASNQPQHF
many TRBJ2-1 . TRBV6-1 TGTGCCAGCGAAACCCACTCCTACAATGAGCAGTTCTTC CASETHSYNEQFF
few TRBJ2-7 . TRBV7-8 TGTGCCAGCAGCCCGAGGGGGGCTCTCTACGAGCAGTACTTC CASSPRGALYEQYF
. TRBJ2-6 . TRBV27 TGTGCCAGCAGTCCCCAGGGCCCTGGGGCCAACGTCCTGACTTTC CASSPQGPGANVLTF
many TRBJ1-1 . TRBV29-1 TGCAGCGTCGGCCGGGACTCCAATTTGAACACTGAAGCTTTCTTT CSVGRDSNLNTEAFF
many TRBJ1-5 . TRBV2 TGTGCCAGCAGCGAGAGGGGGGTTGGGGGCAATCAGCCCCAGCATTTT CASSERGVGGNQPQHF
many TRBJ1-2 TRBD1 TRBV25-1 TGTGCCAGCATGGGGGACAGGGGCCTCTATGGCTACACCTTC CASMGDRGLYGYTF
few TRBJ1-5 TRBD1 TRBV20-1 TGCAGTGCTATGGGACAGGAGAGGGGGAGTGGGCAGCCCCAGCATTTT CSAMGQERGSGQPQHF